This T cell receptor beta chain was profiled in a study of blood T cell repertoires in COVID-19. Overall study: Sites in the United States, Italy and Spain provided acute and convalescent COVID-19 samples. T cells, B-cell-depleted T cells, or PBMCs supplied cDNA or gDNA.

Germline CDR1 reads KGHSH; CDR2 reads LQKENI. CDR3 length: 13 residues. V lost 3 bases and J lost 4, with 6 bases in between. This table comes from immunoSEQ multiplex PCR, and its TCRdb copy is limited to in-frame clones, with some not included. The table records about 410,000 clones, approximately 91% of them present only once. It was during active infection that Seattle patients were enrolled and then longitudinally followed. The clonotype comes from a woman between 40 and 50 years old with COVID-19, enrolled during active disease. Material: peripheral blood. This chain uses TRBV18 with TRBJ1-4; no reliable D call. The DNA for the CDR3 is TGTGCCAGCTCACCCCAATTTAATGAAAAACTGTTTTTT. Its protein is CASSPQFNEKLFF.